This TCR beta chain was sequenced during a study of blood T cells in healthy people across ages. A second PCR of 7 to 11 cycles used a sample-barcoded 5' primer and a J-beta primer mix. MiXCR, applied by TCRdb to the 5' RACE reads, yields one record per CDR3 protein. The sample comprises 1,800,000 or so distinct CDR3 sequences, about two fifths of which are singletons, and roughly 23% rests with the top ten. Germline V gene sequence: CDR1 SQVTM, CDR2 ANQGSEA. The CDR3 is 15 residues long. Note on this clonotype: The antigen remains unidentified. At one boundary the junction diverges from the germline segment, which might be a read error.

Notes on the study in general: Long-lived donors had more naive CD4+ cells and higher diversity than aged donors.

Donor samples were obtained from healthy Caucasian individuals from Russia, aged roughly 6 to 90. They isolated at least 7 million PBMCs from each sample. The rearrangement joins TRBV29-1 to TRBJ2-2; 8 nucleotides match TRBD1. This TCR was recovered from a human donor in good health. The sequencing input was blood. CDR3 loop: CSVEGQGDGTGELFF. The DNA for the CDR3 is TGCAGCGTCGAAGGACAGGGTGATGGCACCGGGGAGCTGTTTTTT.